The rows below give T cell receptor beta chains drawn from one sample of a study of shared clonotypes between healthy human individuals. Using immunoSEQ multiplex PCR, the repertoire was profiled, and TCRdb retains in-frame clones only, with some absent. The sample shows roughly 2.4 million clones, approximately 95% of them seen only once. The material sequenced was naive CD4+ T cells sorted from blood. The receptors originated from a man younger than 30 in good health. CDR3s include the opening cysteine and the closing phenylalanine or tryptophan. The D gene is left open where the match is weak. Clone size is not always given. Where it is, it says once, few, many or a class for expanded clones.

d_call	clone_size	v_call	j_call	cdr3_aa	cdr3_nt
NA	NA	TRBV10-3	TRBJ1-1	CAISESRGRNTEAFF	TGTGCCATCAGTGAGTCTCGGGGAAGGAACACTGAAGCTTTCTTT
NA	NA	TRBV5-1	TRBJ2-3	CASSLGWTDTQYF	TGCGCCAGCAGCTTGGGCTGGACAGATACGCAGTATTTT
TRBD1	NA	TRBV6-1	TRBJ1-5	CASSEGQTNQPQHF	TGTGCCAGCAGTGAGGGACAGACTAATCAGCCCCAGCATTTT
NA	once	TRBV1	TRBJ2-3	CTSSQPGTSGGHGDTQYF	TGCACCAGCAGCCAACCCGGGACTAGCGGGGGTCATGGGGATACGCAGTATTTT
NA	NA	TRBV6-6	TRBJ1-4	CASALPTNEKLFF	TGTGCCAGCGCTCTGCCAACTAATGAAAAACTGTTTTTT
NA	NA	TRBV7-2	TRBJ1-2	CASSLGQNYGYTF	TGTGCCAGCAGCCTGGGACAAAACTATGGCTACACCTTC
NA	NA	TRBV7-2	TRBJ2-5	CASSYRGGRETQYF	TGTGCCAGCAGCTACAGGGGGGGGCGAGAGACCCAGTACTTC
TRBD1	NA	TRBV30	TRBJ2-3	CACKPDRDRGLSDTQYF	TGTGCCTGCAAACCCGACCGGGACAGGGGGTTGTCAGATACGCAGTATTTT
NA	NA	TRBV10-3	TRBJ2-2	CAISEGQLTGELFF	TGTGCCATCAGTGAGGGACAGCTCACCGGGGAGCTGTTTTTT
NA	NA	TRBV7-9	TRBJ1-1	CASSDEAFF	TGTGCCAGCAGCGATGAAGCTTTCTTT
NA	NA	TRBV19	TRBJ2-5	CASTLSAGPQETQYF	TGTGCCAGTACTCTCTCGGCAGGCCCCCAAGAGACCCAGTACTTC
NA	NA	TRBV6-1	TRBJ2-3	CATKGLIGFDTQYF	TGTGCCACCAAAGGACTGATTGGCTTTGATACGCAGTATTTT
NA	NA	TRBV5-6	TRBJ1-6	CASSPATVNSPLHF	TGTGCCAGCAGCCCGGCGACAGTTAATTCACCCCTCCACTTT
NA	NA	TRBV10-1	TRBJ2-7	CASSGTDRAYEQYF	TGCGCCAGCAGTGGAACGGACAGAGCTTACGAGCAGTACTTC
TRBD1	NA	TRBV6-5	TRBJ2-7	CASSRGQGEQYF	TGTGCCAGCAGCAGGGGACAGGGCGAGCAGTACTTC
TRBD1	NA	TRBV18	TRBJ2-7	CASSPTGGYEQYF	TGTGCCAGCTCACCGACAGGGGGCTACGAGCAGTACTTC
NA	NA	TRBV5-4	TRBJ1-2	CASSSSPTNYGYTF	TGTGCCAGCAGCTCGAGCCCGACCAACTATGGCTACACCTTC
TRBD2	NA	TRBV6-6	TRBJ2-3	CASSYPASGRSDTQYF	TGTGCCAGCAGTTACCCGGCTAGCGGGAGGTCAGATACGCAGTATTTT
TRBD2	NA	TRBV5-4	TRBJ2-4	CASSFTSGIEYF	TGTGCCAGCAGCTTTACTAGCGGAATAGAGTACTTC
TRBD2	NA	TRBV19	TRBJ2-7	CASAGLAVDEQYF	TGTGCCAGTGCTGGACTAGCGGTAGACGAGCAGTACTTC
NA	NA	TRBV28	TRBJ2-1	CASSLRGWNEQFF	TGTGCCAGCAGTTTAAGGGGATGGAATGAGCAGTTCTTC
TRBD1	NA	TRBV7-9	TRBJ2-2	CASSRTGGGGELFF	TGTGCCAGCAGCCGGACAGGGGGCGGCGGGGAGCTGTTTTTT
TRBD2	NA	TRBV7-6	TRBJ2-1	CASSSASGSSYNEQFF	TGTGCCAGCAGCTCTGCTAGCGGTAGCTCCTACAATGAGCAGTTCTTC
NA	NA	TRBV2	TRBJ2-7	CASRRLGEQYF	TGTGCCAGCAGGAGGTTGGGTGAGCAGTACTTC
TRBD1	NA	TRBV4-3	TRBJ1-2	CASSHLQGVGYTF	TGCGCCAGCAGCCACCTACAGGGGGTAGGCTACACCTTC
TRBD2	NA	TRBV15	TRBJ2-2	CATSRDEEAGANTGELFF	TGTGCCACCAGCAGAGATGAAGAAGCGGGAGCGAACACCGGGGAGCTGTTTTTT
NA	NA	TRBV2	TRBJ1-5	CASNPSSYSNQPQHF	TGTGCCAGCAACCCTTCCAGTTATAGCAATCAGCCCCAGCATTTT
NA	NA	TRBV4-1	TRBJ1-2	CASSQDPQGSYYDGYTF	TGCGCCAGCAGCCAAGATCCCCAGGGGTCCTACTACGATGGCTACACCTTC
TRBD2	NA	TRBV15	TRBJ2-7	CATSREPGGSYEQYF	TGTGCCACCAGCAGAGAACCGGGAGGCTCCTACGAGCAGTACTTC
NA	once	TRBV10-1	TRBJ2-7	CASSGDRSYEQYF	TGCGCCAGCAGTGGTGACAGGTCCTACGAGCAGTACTTC
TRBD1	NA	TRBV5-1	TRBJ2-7	CASSFGTAYEQYF	TGCGCCAGCAGCTTTGGGACAGCCTACGAGCAGTACTTC
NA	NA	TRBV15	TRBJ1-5	CATSPNRGNQPQHF	TGTGCCACCAGCCCAAACCGGGGCAATCAGCCCCAGCATTTT
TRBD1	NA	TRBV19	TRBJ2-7	CASSIPWTGSYEQYF	TGTGCCAGTAGTATCCCCTGGACAGGTAGCTACGAGCAGTACTTC
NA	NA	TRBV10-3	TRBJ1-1	CAIRAGTEAFF	TGTGCCATCAGGGCCGGAACAGAAGCTTTCTTT
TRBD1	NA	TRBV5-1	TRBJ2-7	CASSSPGTGAYEQYF	TGCGCCAGCAGCTCCCCCGGGACAGGGGCCTACGAGCAGTACTTC
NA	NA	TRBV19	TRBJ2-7	CASRTTDGYEQYF	TGTGCCAGTAGGACGACCGACGGGTACGAGCAGTACTTC
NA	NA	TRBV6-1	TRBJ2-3	CASKFTGSDTQYF	TGTGCCAGCAAGTTCACCGGGTCAGATACGCAGTATTTT
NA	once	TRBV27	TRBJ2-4	CASSFSSVSAKNIQYF	TGTGCCAGCAGTTTTAGTAGTGTCTCGGCTAAAAACATTCAGTACTTC
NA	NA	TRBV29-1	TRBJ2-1	CSAKGRTSNEQFF	TGCAGCGCCAAAGGACGGACATCAAATGAGCAGTTCTTC
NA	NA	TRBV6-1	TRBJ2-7	CASSAFLPTGTYEQYF	TGTGCCAGCAGTGCCTTCTTACCCACAGGGACCTACGAGCAGTACTTC
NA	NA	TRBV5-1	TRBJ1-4	CASKEGATNEKLFF	TGCGCCTCTAAAGAGGGGGCAACTAATGAAAAACTGTTTTTT
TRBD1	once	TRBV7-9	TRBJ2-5	CASSYGQGQETQYF	TGTGCCAGCAGCTACGGACAGGGGCAAGAGACCCAGTACTTC
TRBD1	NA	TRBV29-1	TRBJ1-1	CSGTTGTVNTEAFF	TGCAGCGGAACCACCGGGACAGTGAACACTGAAGCTTTCTTT
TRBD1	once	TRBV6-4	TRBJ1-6	CASGTASGTPLHF	TGTGCCAGCGGGACAGCCTCAGGGACACCCCTCCACTTT
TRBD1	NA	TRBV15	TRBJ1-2	CATSRAKGQGAILYGYTF	TGTGCCACCAGCAGGGCCAAGGGACAGGGGGCGATCCTCTATGGCTACACCTTC
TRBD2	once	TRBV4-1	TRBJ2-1	CASRGASGEVNEQFF	TGCGCCAGCAGAGGAGCTAGCGGAGAGGTTAATGAGCAGTTCTTC
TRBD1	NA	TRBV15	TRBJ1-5	CATSRGSGQNNQPQHF	TGTGCCACCAGCAGAGGATCGGGACAGAACAATCAGCCCCAGCATTTT
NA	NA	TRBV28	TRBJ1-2	CASSLSLVHYGYTF	TGTGCCAGCAGTTTATCCCTGGTACACTATGGCTACACCTTC
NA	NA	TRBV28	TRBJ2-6	CASSTPGAGANVLTF	TGTGCCAGCAGTACCCCGGGGGCTGGGGCCAACGTCCTGACTTTC
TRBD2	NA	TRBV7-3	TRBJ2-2	CASSSGLAGEMNTGELFF	TGTGCCAGCAGCTCCGGACTAGCGGGGGAGATGAACACCGGGGAGCTGTTTTTT
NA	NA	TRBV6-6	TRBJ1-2	CASSSLTANYGYTF	TGTGCCAGCAGTTCCCTGACAGCTAACTATGGCTACACCTTC